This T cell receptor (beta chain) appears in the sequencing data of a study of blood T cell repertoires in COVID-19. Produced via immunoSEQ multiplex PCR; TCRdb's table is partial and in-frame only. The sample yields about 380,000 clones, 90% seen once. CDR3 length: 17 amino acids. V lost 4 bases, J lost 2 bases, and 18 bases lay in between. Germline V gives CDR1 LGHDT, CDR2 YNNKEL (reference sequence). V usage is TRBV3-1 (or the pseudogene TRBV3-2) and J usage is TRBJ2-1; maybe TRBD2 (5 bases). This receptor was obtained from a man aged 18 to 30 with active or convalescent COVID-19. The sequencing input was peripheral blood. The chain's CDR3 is CASSPPLRQRTYNEQFF. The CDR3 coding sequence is TGTGCCAGCAGCCCACCCCTCCGTCAGCGGACCTACAATGAGCAGTTCTTC.